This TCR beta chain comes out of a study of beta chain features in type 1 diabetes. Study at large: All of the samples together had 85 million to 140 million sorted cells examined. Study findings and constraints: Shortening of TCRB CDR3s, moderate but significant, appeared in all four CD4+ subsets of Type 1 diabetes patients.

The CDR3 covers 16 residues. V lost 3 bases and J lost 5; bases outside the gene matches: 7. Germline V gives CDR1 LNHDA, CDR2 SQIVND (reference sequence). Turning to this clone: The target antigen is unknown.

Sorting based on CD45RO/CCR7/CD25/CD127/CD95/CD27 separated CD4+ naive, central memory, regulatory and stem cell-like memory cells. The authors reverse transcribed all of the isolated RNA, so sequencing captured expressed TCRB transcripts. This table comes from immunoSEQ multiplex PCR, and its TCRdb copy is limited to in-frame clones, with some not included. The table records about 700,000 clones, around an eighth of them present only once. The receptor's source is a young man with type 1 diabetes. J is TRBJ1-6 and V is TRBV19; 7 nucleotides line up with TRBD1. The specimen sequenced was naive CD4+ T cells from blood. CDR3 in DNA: TGTGCCAGTAGTATCTGGCGGGACAGAGATAATTCACCCCTCCACTTT. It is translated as CASSIWRDRDNSPLHF.